Below, 32 T cell receptor beta chains from the same sample are listed, as sequenced in a study of PD-1 blockade in classical Hodgkin lymphoma (dated by TCRdb to the early 2020s). Library preparation employed the immunoSEQ multiplex PCR assay. TCRdb's version of the immuneACCESS table is confined to in-frame rearrangements and falls short of the full clone set. An unresolved V gene accounts for under half of the shortfall where checked; the remainder is of unknown origin. Counted in this sample were more than 90,000 clones; 81% of them appeared once. Of the sample, roughly 16% falls within the top ten clones. The time point label on this specimen signifies: cycle 2 day 1 (C2D1) of nivolumab. Every trial patient had relapsed following autologous stem cell transplantation, and prior brentuximab vedotin exposure was what differed among cohorts A, B and C. The material sequenced was peripheral blood mononuclear cells (PBMCs), taken before the second cycle of nivolumab. Receptor source: a human donor with classical Hodgkin lymphoma.

V and J are TRBV6-6 and TRBJ2-7; D is unresolved. The CDR3 loop spans 15 amino acids. V lost 5 bases, J lost 1 base, and 15 bases lay in between. Germline CDR1 is MNHNY and CDR2 is SVGAGI (reference sequence). CDR3: CASSVDGSQSYEQYF. DNA of the CDR3: TGTGCCAGCAGTGTGGACGGAAGTCAATCCTACGAGCAGTACTTC.

The chain recombines TRBV7-9 with TRBJ2-5; D may match TRBD1 or TRBD2 (7 bases each). The germline gives CDR1 SEHNR, CDR2 FQNEAQ (reference sequence). The germline V and J ends were trimmed by 4 bases and 4 bases, with 10 bases remaining between them. CDR3 size: 13 residues. This CDR3 reads CASSSRGGETQYF. CDR3 sequence (DNA): TGTGCCAGCAGCTCCAGGGGGGGAGAGACCCAGTACTTC.

This chain uses TRBV7-7 with TRBJ2-6, with 11 bases identical to TRBD1. The CDR3 covers 18 residues. CDR1 and CDR2 (germline): SSHAT, FNYEAQ (reference sequence). J gave up 0 bases and V 5 bases, and 6 bases lay outside the gene matches. The CDR3, as DNA: TGTGCCAGCAGCCGTGCGGGGACAGGGGGCTCTGGGGCCAACGTCCTGACTTTC. Its translation is CASSRAGTGGSGANVLTF.

The rearrangement uses TRBV6-1 and TRBJ2-2; no reliable D call. CDR3 size: 15 residues. V lost 1 base, J lost 5 bases, and 11 bases lay in between. Looked up from germline, CDR1 is MNHNS and CDR2 is SASEGT. CDR3 in amino acids: CASSEVGRLTGELFF. The CDR3 DNA reads TGTGCCAGCAGTGAAGTCGGCAGGCTAACCGGGGAGCTGTTTTTT.

The J gene is TRBJ1-1, the V gene TRBV7-3; D is perhaps TRBD1 (5 bases). Germline V lookup: CDR1 SGHTA, CDR2 FQGTGA. V lost 0 bases to trimming and J lost 7 bases, with 9 bases between them. The CDR3 runs 13 residues. The CDR3 coding sequence is TGTGCCAGCAGCTTAACGTCCCAGGGTGAAGCTTTCTTT. Translating it yields CASSLTSQGEAFF.

V is TRBV18 and J is TRBJ2-7; D may correspond to TRBD1 or TRBD2 (6 bases each). V shed 3 bases and J shed 9 bases, with 15 bases lying between them. Per germline, CDR1 KGHSH and CDR2 LQKENI. The CDR3 loop spans 13 amino acids. CDR3 residues: CASSPLGGLGQYF. DNA for the CDR3: TGTGCCAGCTCACCCTTAGGGGGGCTGGGGCAGTACTTC.

V gene TRBV28 combines with J gene TRBJ2-5; D remains ambiguous. Between the trimmed V and J ends, which lost 2 bases and 5 bases, there was a span of 9 bases. The CDR3 covers 13 residues. Germline V lookup: CDR1 MDHEN, CDR2 SYDVKM. The CDR3 sequence: CASSLSPRETQYF. CDR3 bases: TGTGCCAGCAGTTTAAGTCCGCGCGAGACCCAGTACTTC. The variable domain in full, with the rest retrieved from reference TRBV28 and TRBJ2-5, is DVKVTQSSRYLVKRTGEKVFLECVQDMDHENMFWYRQDPGLGLRLIYFSYDVKMKEKGDIPEGYSVSREKKERFSLILESASTNQTSMYLCASSLSPRETQYFGPGTRLLVL.

V usage is TRBV6-5 and J usage is TRBJ2-1; 7 nucleotides match TRBD2. After removal of 2 bases from V and 6 bases from J, the junction contained 10 bases not matched to a gene. CDR1 and CDR2 (germline): MNHEY, SVGAGI. CDR3 length: 16 residues. The CDR3 DNA follows: TGTGCCAGCAGTTACGTCGGACTAGATAGGGTCAATGAGCAGTTCTTC. Translation gives CASSYVGLDRVNEQFF.

The V and J genes are TRBV19 and TRBJ2-5; maybe TRBD2 (5 bases). Trimming shortened V by 3 bases and J by 5 bases, and 13 bases separated the two germline ends. Per germline, CDR1 LNHDA and CDR2 SQIVND (reference sequence). The CDR3 is 14 amino acids. This CDR3 reads CASSMGSKRETQYF. As DNA, the CDR3 is TGTGCCAGTAGTATGGGGAGCAAGAGGGAGACCCAGTACTTC.

The chain couples TRBV29-1 to TRBJ1-1; TRBD1 is a possible D gene (5 bases). V lost 7 bases, J lost 1 base, and 13 bases lay in between. Germline V gives CDR1 SQVTM, CDR2 ANQGSEA. The CDR3 consists of 13 residues. The CDR3 nucleotides are TGCAGCGCTAAGACAGCCAGGAACACTGAAGCTTTCTTT. It is translated as CSAKTARNTEAFF.

This clone was detected only once. J is TRBJ2-3 and V is TRBV6-1; TRBD1 matches at 10 bases. The CDR3 runs 15 residues. V was pared by 6 bases and J by 0 bases, with 3 bases of the junction left unmatched. CDR1 MNHNS and CDR2 SASEGT come from the germline V gene. The CDR3 loop is CASRGTGASTDTQYF. CDR3 nucleotides: TGTGCCAGCAGGGGGACAGGGGCTAGCACAGATACGCAGTATTTT.

The chain couples TRBV5-1 to TRBJ2-1; TRBD2 agrees at 8 bases. Germline V CDR1 and CDR2: SGHRS, YFSETQ. The CDR3 runs to 14 residues. J gave up 4 bases and V 4 bases, and 4 bases lay outside the gene matches. The CDR3 DNA is TGCGCCAGCAGCCGGGAGGGGTTTTACAATGAGCAGTTCTTC. It yields the protein CASSREGFYNEQFF.

The rearrangement uses TRBV6-6 and TRBJ2-6; D is unresolved. The germline V gene encodes CDR1 MNHNY and CDR2 SVGAGI (reference sequence). This CDR3 has 15 residues. V was cut by 6 bases and J by 0 bases, with 9 bases left in between. CDR3 amino acids: CASSPLDSGANVLTF. The CDR3 nucleotides are TGTGCCAGCAGCCCACTCGACTCTGGGGCCAACGTCCTGACTTTC.

This clone has only one observation. The V gene is TRBV9, the J gene TRBJ2-4, with 8 bases aligning to TRBD2. The CDR3 spans 12 residues. The germline gives CDR1 SGDLS, CDR2 YYNGEE. The V segment lost 4 bases and the J segment 9 bases; nucleotides outside the gene matches: 3. In DNA, the CDR3 is TGTGCCAGCAGCCTCCGGGGGGGCATTCAGTACTTC. As protein: CASSLRGGIQYF.

This clone is a singleton in its sample. The CDR3 spells CASSPRDRGQETQYF. The CDR3 DNA follows: TGTGCCAGCTCACCCAGGGACAGGGGGCAAGAGACCCAGTACTTC. J is TRBJ2-5 and V is TRBV18; TRBD1 aligns across 11 bases. V lost 3 bases and J lost 2; bases outside the gene matches: 2. Germline V CDR1 and CDR2: KGHSH, LQKENI. The CDR3 is made up of 15 amino acids.

For this clone: This clone may be a read error of a much larger clone one base away. The chain uses TRBV9 and TRBJ1-1; D ambiguous. The V gene lost 0 bases and the J gene lost 1 base, with 4 bases spanning the gap. Looked up from germline, CDR1 is SGDLS and CDR2 is YYNGEE. CDR3 length: 13 residues. CDR3 residues: CASSVGSNTEAFF. CDR3 bases: TGTGCCAGCAGCGTAGGGTCGAACACTGAAGCTTTCTTT.

V and J are TRBV7-6 and TRBJ2-3, with D perhaps assigned TRBD1 or TRBD2 (5 bases each). V dropped 1 base and J dropped 1 base, with 15 bases sitting between them. The germline CDR1 and CDR2 sequences are SGHVS and FNYEAQ. CDR3 length: 17 amino acids. The CDR3 protein is CASSLGQRPTGTDTQYF. Here the CDR3 DNA reads TGTGCCAGCAGCTTAGGACAGCGGCCCACCGGCACAGATACGCAGTATTTT. The full variable domain, in which reference TRBV7-6 and TRBJ2-3 provide the parts outside the CDR3, is GAGVSQSPRYKVTKRGQDVALRCDPISGHVSLYWYRQALGQGPEFLTYFNYEAQQDKSGLPNDRFSAERPEGSISTLTIQRTEQRDSAMYRCASSLGQRPTGTDTQYFGPGTRLTVL.

About this clone: Sequence at one end of the junction differs from germline and may be a read error. The chain joins TRBV28 to TRBJ2-3; 11 bases match TRBD2. The CDR3 loop spans 16 amino acids. Germline V gene data show CDR1 as MDHEN and CDR2 as SYDVKM. CDR3 region: CASSLWTSGRTDTQYF. The CDR3 coding sequence is TGTGCCAGCAGTCTATGGACTAGCGGGCGCACAGATACGCAGTATTTT.

V and J are TRBV28 and TRBJ1-1; 7 bases are a match to TRBD1. V shed 7 bases, J shed 1 base, and the junction held 3 bases outside the gene matches. Per the germline V gene, CDR1 is MDHEN and CDR2 is SYDVKM. There are 13 residues in the CDR3. CDR3 in DNA: TGTGCCAGCAAACACAGGGGGAACACTGAAGCTTTCTTT. Translating gives CASKHRGNTEAFF.

The chain carries TRBV7-3 and TRBJ1-6; maybe TRBD1 (6 bases). The germline V gene encodes CDR1 SGHTA and CDR2 FQGTGA. V was shortened by 5 bases and J by 10 bases, with 12 bases between the two germline ends. The CDR3 runs 13 residues. The CDR3 here is CASSPGHLSPLHF. CDR3 DNA sequence: TGTGCCAGCAGCCCGGGACACCTATCACCCCTCCACTTT.

V is TRBV29-1 and J is TRBJ2-5; 10 positions agree with TRBD1. The V gene end was trimmed by 6 bases and the J gene end by 2 bases; junction bases not matched to a gene: 9. This CDR3 is 15 amino acids long. Germline values: CDR1 SQVTM, CDR2 ANQGSEA. The DNA of the CDR3 is TGCAGCGTGGAGGGGACAGGGGCGGGACAAGAGACCCAGTACTTC. Protein: CSVEGTGAGQETQYF.

V usage is TRBV9 and J usage is TRBJ2-3; possible D gene TRBD1, 5 bases. The CDR3 spans 16 residues. Germline CDR1 and CDR2: SGDLS and YYNGEE. Trimming left V 0 bases short and J 2 bases short, with 13 bases between. In nucleotides, the CDR3 is TGTGCCAGCAGCGTAGCGGCAGGGCTTTACACAGATACGCAGTATTTT. Its protein is CASSVAAGLYTDTQYF.

The chain uses TRBV4-2 and TRBJ1-1; D remains ambiguous. Germline-derived CDR1 and CDR2 are LGHNA and YNFKEQ. The CDR3 spans 14 residues. The V end was cut by 1 base, the J end by 7 bases, with 13 bases between. The CDR3 protein is CASSQVGVRSEAFF. In DNA form, the CDR3 reads TGTGCCAGCAGCCAAGTCGGGGTAAGGAGTGAAGCTTTCTTT.

V and J are TRBV14 and TRBJ2-2; D is uncertain. The CDR3 has 14 amino acids. Germline loops: CDR1 SGHDN, CDR2 FVKESK. V was pared by 6 bases and J by 0 bases, with 8 bases between. This chain's CDR3 is CASSVLANTGELFF. CDR3 DNA: TGTGCCAGCAGTGTGCTAGCGAACACCGGGGAGCTGTTTTTT.

This sequence joins TRBV9 and TRBJ2-5; D could derive from TRBD1 or TRBD2 (6 bases each). CDR1 is SGDLS and CDR2 is YYNGEE in the germline V gene. This CDR3 spans 14 amino acids. V lost 7 bases to trimming and J lost 5 bases, with 18 bases between them. The CDR3 sequence: CASGGGTGGETQYF. CDR3 bases: TGTGCCAGCGGAGGGGGGACTGGCGGCGAGACCCAGTACTTC.

A few counts support this clone. The chain joins TRBV29-1 to TRBJ2-3; D gene uncertain. Trimming removed 3 bases from V and 0 bases from J, with 4 bases in between. CDR1 and CDR2 (germline): SQVTM, ANQGSEA. This CDR3 has 12 amino acids. The CDR3: CSVERSTDTQYF. The CDR3, as DNA: TGCAGCGTTGAGCGGAGCACAGATACGCAGTATTTT.

This sequence joins TRBV11-3 and TRBJ1-1, with 7 positions matching TRBD1. This CDR3 comprises 15 residues. CDR1 is SGHNT, CDR2 YENEEA, per germline. Losses at the gene ends were 5 bases for V and 6 bases for J; bases not matched to a gene: 12. The CDR3 nucleotides are TGTGCCAGCAGCCGCAGACAGGGAAGTACCGCTGAAGCTTTCTTT. This translates into CASSRRQGSTAEAFF.

J is TRBJ2-2 and V is TRBV7-8; 7 positions match TRBD1. The germline V gene encodes CDR1 SGHVS and CDR2 FQNEAQ. The CDR3 loop spans 13 amino acids. V dropped 8 bases and J dropped 7; count of bases not matched to a gene: 7. CDR3: CASEGAVDGELFF. Here the CDR3 DNA reads TGTGCCAGCGAGGGGGCCGTGGACGGGGAGCTGTTTTTT.

The genes are TRBV6-5 and TRBJ1-1; 10 nucleotides line up with TRBD1. V was pared by 2 bases and J by 5 bases, with 5 bases of the junction left unmatched. Germline CDR1 MNHEY, CDR2 SVGAGI. The CDR3 length is 15 residues. Here the CDR3 reads CASSYGTGDGTEAFF. In DNA, the CDR3 is TGTGCCAGCAGTTACGGGACAGGGGATGGGACTGAAGCTTTCTTT.

V gene TRBV7-2 combines with J gene TRBJ1-1, with D uncertain. The CDR3 sequence is 13 residues long. V shed 5 bases and J shed 0 bases, with 7 bases lying between them. Germline V CDR1 and CDR2: SGHTA, FQGNSA. In nucleotides, the CDR3 is TGTGCCAGCAGCCCCGAGCTGAACACTGAAGCTTTCTTT. Protein: CASSPELNTEAFF.

CDR3 coding DNA: TGTGCCATCAGTGAGTCGAGGCAGAACTATGGCTACACCTTC. Translating it yields CAISESRQNYGYTF. This chain uses TRBV10-3 with TRBJ1-2; no firm D call. This CDR3 has 14 residues. In germline, CDR1 is ENHRY, CDR2 SYGVKD. The germline V and J ends were trimmed by 0 bases and 2 bases, with 7 bases remaining between them.

The CDR3 is CASIPTGGTGELFF. DNA for the CDR3: TGTGCCAGCATCCCGACAGGGGGCACCGGGGAGCTGTTTTTT. V gene TRBV5-6 combines with J gene TRBJ2-2; 9 positions match TRBD1. Germline V gives CDR1 SGHDT, CDR2 YYEEEE. Trimming at V came to 6 bases and at J to 4 bases, leaving 4 bases not matched to a gene. CDR3 length equals 14 residues.